This T cell receptor (beta chain) was identified in a study of T-cell reconstitution after alpha-beta-depleted transplantation in children. Overall study results and limits: Expanded graft clones numbering several hundred reportedly gave rise to alpha-beta T cells about two months after transplant.

Unique molecular identifiers were incorporated during preparation of the TCRbeta library. Each CDR3 protein gets one entry after TCRdb re-called the PCR reads with MiXCR. The data contain approximately 500,000 distinct CDR3 sequences, over 9.5% of them singletons. This clonotype was recorded many times. As yet, its antigen is unknown. The CDR3 has 14 residues. With 0 bases removed from V and 11 bases from J, the gap between germline ends came to 16 bases. The germline V gene encodes CDR1 LGHNA and CDR2 YNFKEQ. The sequencing here drew on PBMCs, taken before TCRalphabeta/CD19-depleted stem cell transplant. This receptor was taken from a child aged 2-15 years with inherited bone marrow failure, due to receive a stem cell transplant. The V gene is TRBV4-2, the J gene TRBJ1-1; perhaps TRBD1 as D (6 bases). The CDR3 loop reads CASSQERFERGAFF. In nucleotides, the CDR3 is TGTGCCAGCAGCCAAGAGAGGTTTGAAAGGGGGGCTTTCTTT.